The 26 T cell receptor beta chains below all came from one sample that was sequenced in a study of T cell responses to AZD1222 COVID-19 vaccine. Sequencing was performed with immunoSEQ multiplex PCR; in TCRdb, only in-frame clones are kept and a portion is missing. The profile shows about 170,000 clones, around 87% of them singletons. Material: peripheral blood, obtained on day 0 of AZD1222 vaccination. All receptors come from an adult in good health.

Here the CDR3 reads CASSYLDRYNEQFF. CDR3 nucleotides: TGTGCCAGCAGCTATCTTGACAGATACAATGAGCAGTTCTTC. V is TRBV7-8 and J is TRBJ2-1, with TRBD1 as a possible D gene (5 bases). The CDR3 length is 14 residues. The germline V gene has CDR1 SGHVS and CDR2 FQNEAQ. Trimming stripped 4 bases from V and 4 bases from J, with 11 bases between.

This chain links TRBV6-5 with TRBJ2-7; D is unresolved. V was cut by 4 bases and J by 4 bases, with 8 bases left in between. The CDR3 extends over 12 amino acids. Germline CDR1 is MNHEY and CDR2 is SVGAGI. In DNA form, the CDR3 reads TGTGCCAGCAGTTTAGGGAAGTACGAGCAGTACTTC. Its translation is CASSLGKYEQYF.

The rearrangement links TRBV5-1 to TRBJ1-6, with D possibly TRBD1 on 6 matching bases. The V end lost 4 bases, the J end lost 2 bases, and 10 bases lay between the germline ends. The CDR3 totals 15 residues. Germline CDR1 SGHRS, CDR2 YFSETQ. CDR3 sequence: CASSPRDTYNSPLHF. The CDR3 DNA reads TGCGCCAGCAGCCCCCGGGACACCTATAATTCACCCCTCCACTTT. The full variable domain, rest sourced from reference TRBV5-1 and TRBJ1-6, is KAGVTQTPRYLIKTRGQQVTLSCSPISGHRSVSWYQQTPGQGLQFLFEYFSETQRNKGNFPGRFSGRQFSNSRSEMNVSTLELGDSALYLCASSPRDTYNSPLHFGNGTRLTVT.

This clone was detected once. J is TRBJ2-2 and V is TRBV10-3, with TRBD1 identical over 10 bases. This CDR3 spans 15 amino acids. V trimming: 6 bases; J trimming: 4 bases; junction bases outside the gene matches: 5. Germline V gene data show CDR1 as ENHRY and CDR2 as SYGVKD. CDR3 amino acids: CAIRGTGDTTGELFF. The CDR3 region has the DNA TGTGCCATCAGGGGGACAGGGGATACCACCGGGGAGCTGTTTTTT.

CDR3 protein: CASSLETENIQYF. DNA of the CDR3: TGTGCCAGCAGCTTAGAGACGGAAAACATTCAGTACTTC. The chain joins TRBV7-9 to TRBJ2-4; no definite D call. V lost 1 base to trimming and J lost 5 bases, with 6 bases between them. Germline-derived CDR1 and CDR2 are SEHNR and FQNEAQ (reference sequence). The CDR3 has 13 residues.

J is TRBJ1-2 and V is TRBV11-1; D may be TRBD1 (6 bases). V lost 4 bases and J lost 4, with 13 bases in between. CDR3 length: 14 residues. Germline-derived CDR1 and CDR2 are SGHAT and FQDESV (reference sequence). The chain's CDR3 is CASSSSDRTYGYTF. The CDR3 DNA is TGTGCCAGCAGCTCAAGCGACAGGACCTATGGCTACACCTTC.

The chain joins TRBV9 to TRBJ1-4; the D gene is possibly TRBD1 (5 bases). Germline V gives CDR1 SGDLS, CDR2 YYNGEE. The CDR3 consists of 14 residues. V shed 4 bases and J shed 3 bases, with 10 bases lying between them. CDR3 DNA: TGTGCCAGCAGCCCGTGGGGGGCTAATGAAAAACTGTTTTTT. Protein product: CASSPWGANEKLFF.

The chain has TRBV28 and TRBJ1-5, with 9 bases lining up with TRBD1. This CDR3 contains 12 residues. J gave up 6 bases and V 11 bases, and 5 bases lay outside the gene matches. The germline V gene encodes CDR1 MDHEN and CDR2 SYDVKM. The CDR3 here is CAGQGQGQPQHF. In nucleotides, the CDR3 is TGTGCCGGACAGGGACAGGGTCAGCCCCAGCATTTT.

The CDR3, as DNA: TGTGCCAGTAGTCCGGATGATAGACAGGGCTGGGGGAACACTGAAGCTTTCTTT. Translation gives CASSPDDRQGWGNTEAFF. The V and J genes are TRBV19 and TRBJ1-1; TRBD1 agrees at 7 bases. The CDR3 totals 18 residues. Germline V gene lookup returns CDR1 LNHDA and CDR2 SQIVND (reference sequence). The V segment lost 5 bases and the J segment 1 base; nucleotides outside the gene matches: 16.

The chain uses TRBV6-5 and TRBJ2-3; TRBD2 matches at 12 bases. The CDR3 extends over 14 amino acids. The germline CDR1 and CDR2 sequences are MNHEY and SVGAGI. V was pared by 8 bases and J by 4 bases, with 4 bases of the junction left unmatched. CDR3 in DNA: TGTGCCAGCCAACTAGCGGGGGGTCCAGATACGCAGTATTTT. Its protein is CASQLAGGPDTQYF.

This chain links TRBV7-3 with TRBJ2-7, with 8 bases fitting TRBD2. V lost 2 bases, J lost 5 bases, and 5 bases stayed unmatched. CDR3 length: 14 amino acids. The germline gives CDR1 SGHTA, CDR2 FQGTGA. Here the CDR3 reads CASSLVGGADEQYV. CDR3 coding DNA: TGTGCCAGCAGCTTAGTCGGGGGGGCCGACGAGCAGTACGTC.

The rearrangement links TRBV9 to TRBJ2-5; 8 positions match TRBD2. V was pared by 0 bases and J by 1 base, with 14 bases of the junction left unmatched. This CDR3 spans 19 amino acids. Germline CDR1 is SGDLS and CDR2 is YYNGEE. CDR3 bases: TGTGCCAGCAGCGTAGGGACTAGCCAAATGAGCGGGGGCCAAGAGACCCAGTACTTC. As protein: CASSVGTSQMSGGQETQYF.

This chain links TRBV4-3 with TRBJ1-5; D possibly corresponds to TRBD1 (6 bases). Germline values: CDR1 LGHNA, CDR2 YSLEER. The CDR3 runs to 18 residues. The V end lost 0 bases, the J end lost 6 bases, and 21 bases lay between the germline ends. This CDR3 reads CASSQDILGGGGTQPQHF. The CDR3, as DNA: TGCGCCAGCAGCCAAGATATTCTCGGAGGGGGTGGGACTCAGCCCCAGCATTTT.

CDR3 bases: TGTGCCAGCAGCCGGACACCTCAAAGAAGAGAGACCCAGTACTTC. Amino acid sequence: CASSRTPQRRETQYF. The chain combines TRBV7-2 with TRBJ2-5, with D tentatively TRBD1 (5 bases). Germline V gives CDR1 SGHTA, CDR2 FQGNSA. The CDR3 is made up of 15 amino acids. Deletions cut 5 bases from V and 4 bases from J, with 17 bases between. The whole variable domain, filled in from reference TRBV7-2 and TRBJ2-5, reads GAGVSQSPSNKVTEKGKDVELRCDPISGHTALYWYRQSLGQGLEFLIYFQGNSAPDKSGLPSDRFSAERTGGSVSTLTIQRTQQEDSAVYLCASSRTPQRRETQYFGPGTRLLVL.

The chain combines TRBV5-1 with TRBJ2-5; D might be TRBD1 or TRBD2, each matching 6 bases. The V end lost 1 base, the J end lost 5 bases, and 12 bases lay between the germline ends. CDR1 and CDR2 (germline): SGHRS, YFSETQ. The CDR3 is 14 amino acids. In DNA, the CDR3 is TGCGCCAGCAGCTTGTCGGGGGCCGGGGAGACCCAGTACTTC. This codes for CASSLSGAGETQYF.

V and J are TRBV11-2 and TRBJ2-7; D is possibly TRBD1 or TRBD2 (6 bases each). This CDR3 has 15 amino acids. CDR1 and CDR2 (germline): SGHAT, FQNNGV. Trimming cost V 6 bases and J 4 bases, with 19 bases left between them. The CDR3 DNA follows: TGTGCCAGCAGAGACGCCGGGCAGGGGACTTACGAGCAGTACGTC. As protein: CASRDAGQGTYEQYV.

This clone was counted a single time. The gene calls are TRBV4-1 and TRBJ2-7; 7 nucleotides agree with TRBD1. This CDR3 has 15 residues. CDR1 is MGHRA and CDR2 is YSYEKL in the germline V gene. Unmatched junction bases numbered 6, after V lost 1 base and J lost 3 bases. The CDR3 bases are TGCGCCAGCAGCCAAGGAGACAGGGAGATCTACGAGCAGTACTTC. Protein: CASSQGDREIYEQYF.

This clone was counted a few times. J is TRBJ1-1 and V is TRBV4-3; D unclear. The V and J ends lost 1 base and 0 bases respectively, with 9 bases between them. CDR3 length equals 15 residues. Germline V gene lookup returns CDR1 LGHNA and CDR2 YSLEER. CDR3 region: CASSQVPALNTEAFF. The CDR3, as DNA: TGCGCCAGCAGCCAAGTTCCGGCGTTGAACACTGAAGCTTTCTTT.

This sequence joins TRBV6-5 and TRBJ1-2; tentatively, D is TRBD1 (6 bases). The CDR3 contains 13 residues. Deletions cut 6 bases from V and 2 bases from J, with 10 bases between. Germline V gene sequence: CDR1 MNHEY, CDR2 SVGAGI. The CDR3 protein is CASREGGNYGYTF. CDR3 sequence (DNA): TGTGCCAGCAGAGAGGGGGGAAACTATGGCTACACCTTC.

Comment on this clone: An end of the junction differs from the germline gene, which may be a read error. This chain connects TRBV25-1 to TRBJ1-1; TRBD1 might be the D (5 bases). CDR3 length: 10 amino acids. CDR1 is MGHDK, CDR2 SYGVNS, per germline. The CDR3 reads CASQSQGFNF. The CDR3 DNA reads TGTGCCAGCCAGAGTCAGGGATTCAACTTT.

The V and J genes are TRBV30 and TRBJ2-1; no firm D call. The CDR3 extends over 13 amino acids. V was cut by 0 bases and J by 5 bases, with 8 bases left in between. CDR1 is GTSNPN and CDR2 is SVGIG in the germline V gene (reference sequence). CDR3 coding DNA: TGTGCCTGGAGTGTCGGGCAGGACAATGAGCAGTTCTTC. As protein: CAWSVGQDNEQFF.

The V and J genes are TRBV7-6 and TRBJ2-1; no clear D. This CDR3 has 16 amino acids. V was clipped by 1 base and J by 0 bases, with 10 bases between them. Germline loops: CDR1 SGHVS, CDR2 FNYEAQ. Here the CDR3 reads CASSLEVGGSYNEQFF. CDR3 nucleotides: TGTGCCAGCAGCTTAGAAGTGGGTGGCTCCTACAATGAGCAGTTCTTC.

The V call is TRBV19, the J call TRBJ1-2; no reliable D call. This CDR3 spans 15 amino acids. V lost 4 bases to trimming and J lost 5 bases, with 17 bases between them. CDR1 and CDR2 (germline): LNHDA, SQIVND (reference sequence). CDR3 loop: CASSTFPAGGYGYTF. In DNA, the CDR3 is TGTGCCAGTAGTACGTTTCCGGCAGGCGGGTATGGCTACACCTTC.

The genes are TRBV20-1 and TRBJ1-1; TRBD1 matches 9 bases. V was clipped by 3 bases and J by 2 bases; unmatched bases: 7. CDR3 length: 15 amino acids. Germline CDR1 reads DFQATT; CDR2 reads SNEGSKA (reference sequence). Written as DNA, the CDR3 is TGCAGTGCTAGTTGGGACAGGGTTTTTAACACTGAAGCTTTCTTT. Translation gives CSASWDRVFNTEAFF.

V usage is TRBV4-1 and J usage is TRBJ1-3; D not resolved. The V end lost 0 bases, the J end lost 0 bases, and 6 bases lay between the germline ends. The germline gives CDR1 MGHRA, CDR2 YSYEKL. This CDR3 contains 15 residues. In nucleotides, the CDR3 is TGCGCCAGCAGCCAAGATTTCAGCTCTGGAAACACCATATATTTT. It encodes CASSQDFSSGNTIYF.

The chain has TRBV19 and TRBJ2-5, with 8 nucleotides matching TRBD1. The junction had 5 bases not matched to a gene; V was cut back by 0 bases and J by 5 bases. Germline CDR1 is LNHDA and CDR2 is SQIVND (reference sequence). The CDR3 is made up of 15 amino acids. The CDR3 DNA reads as TGTGCCAGTAGTATAGAGGGCAGGGGGCGCGAGACCCAGTACTTC. Its protein is CASSIEGRGRETQYF.